These 24 T cell receptor beta chains came from one sample sequenced in a study of T cells in Graves' hyperthyroidism and ophthalmopathy. The TCR beta CDR3 regions underwent amplification using RNA transcripts as the source. With the HTBI primer set, the TCR CDR3 went through a first round of RT-PCR. TCRdb re-derived calls from the multiplex PCR reads in MiXCR, one entry per CDR3 protein. Seen here are 450,000 to 600,000 distinct CDR3 sequences, 14% observed once, and the top ten hold roughly 14%. The specimen was blood. The receptor set was obtained from a woman in her thirties or forties with Graves' hyperthyroidism.

V is TRBV4-1 and J is TRBJ2-7, with D unresolved. Germline CDR1 reads MGHRA; CDR2 reads YSYEKL. V was cut by 4 bases and J by 1 base, with 14 bases left in between. This CDR3 contains 15 residues. The DNA of the CDR3 is TGCGCCAGCAGCCTTTTCGCAACCGAGTCCTACGAGCAGTACTTC. This sequence encodes CASSLFATESYEQYF.

This clonotype was recorded many times. V and J are TRBV28 and TRBJ1-1; the D is unclear. Looked up from germline, CDR1 is MDHEN and CDR2 is SYDVKM. CDR3 size: 14 residues. V was shortened by 5 bases and J by 5 bases, with 15 bases between the two germline ends. The CDR3 protein is CASSPNPSETEAFF. Written as DNA, the CDR3 is TGTGCCAGCAGTCCCAATCCGAGTGAGACTGAAGCTTTCTTT.

This clonotype was observed a few times. This may arise from a read error, as a much more abundant clone is one base away. This sequence joins TRBV2 and TRBJ2-7; possible D gene TRBD2, 5 bases. The germline CDR1 and CDR2 sequences are SNHLY and FYNNEI. This CDR3 has 12 residues. V lost 5 bases and J 6 bases, leaving 11 bases between the germline ends. The CDR3 coding sequence is TGTGCCAGCAGTTTGTCGGAGGCCGAGCAGTACTTC. It encodes CASSLSEAEQYF.

Of note for this clonotype: One end of the junction is discordant with germline, which a read error may explain. The chain employs TRBV28 and TRBJ1-1; possibly TRBD1 for D (6 bases). CDR3 length: 14 residues. The germline V gene has CDR1 MDHEN and CDR2 SYDVKM. The CDR3 nucleotides are TGTGCCAGCAATTTACCCACCAGGGGTCCTGAAGCTTTCTTT. Protein: CASNLPTRGPEAFF.

The chain employs TRBV5-1 and TRBJ1-5, with 11 bases aligning to TRBD1. In germline, CDR1 is SGHRS, CDR2 YFSETQ. The CDR3 runs 15 residues. After removal of 4 bases from V and 7 bases from J, the junction contained 7 bases not matched to a gene. The CDR3 DNA sequence: TGCGCCAGCAGCCACGGGACAGGGGGGAGCCAGCCCCAGCATTTT. Protein sequence: CASSHGTGGSQPQHF.

This clonotype has a count of ten or more. The rearrangement joins TRBV29-1 to TRBJ2-7; the D gene is possibly TRBD1 (5 bases). Germline V lookup: CDR1 SQVTM, CDR2 ANQGSEA. This CDR3 has 11 amino acids. With 5 bases removed from V and 4 bases from J, the gap between germline ends came to 9 bases. CDR3 residues: CSVRRDYEQYF. The CDR3 coding sequence is TGCAGCGTTCGCAGGGATTACGAGCAGTACTTC.

This clonotype was detected ten times or more. This sequence joins TRBV20-1 and TRBJ1-1, with D possibly TRBD1 on 5 matching bases. V was clipped by 3 bases and J by 1 base, with 9 bases between them. CDR1 is DFQATT and CDR2 is SNEGSKA in the germline V gene (reference sequence). The CDR3 runs 13 residues. Here the CDR3 reads CSASPTANTEAFF. The CDR3 DNA follows: TGCAGTGCTAGCCCGACAGCGAACACTGAAGCTTTCTTT.

This clonotype was observed many times. The rearrangement joins TRBV7-9 to TRBJ1-1; the D is unclear. The CDR3 contains 14 residues. CDR1 SEHNR and CDR2 FQNEAQ come from the germline V gene (reference sequence). V was clipped by 5 bases and J by 2 bases, with 12 bases between them. CDR3 DNA: TGTGCCAGCAGCCTAACGACCAGAAACACTGAAGCTTTCTTT. Amino acid sequence: CASSLTTRNTEAFF.

The table lists this clonotype with many counts. The V and J genes are TRBV20-1 and TRBJ1-6; D possibly corresponds to TRBD1 (6 bases). V lost 6 bases to trimming and J lost 2 bases, with 11 bases between them. CDR1 is DFQATT, CDR2 SNEGSKA, per germline (reference sequence). CDR3 length equals 14 residues. The CDR3 is CSASRDTYNSPLHF. As DNA, the CDR3 is TGCAGTGCGAGCCGGGACACCTATAATTCACCCCTCCACTTT.

The rearrangement joins TRBV29-1 to TRBJ1-4; D is ambiguous. This CDR3 region has 15 residues. From germline, CDR1 is SQVTM and CDR2 ANQGSEA. V was clipped by 3 bases and J by 5 bases, with 16 bases between them. CDR3 region: CSVDPGPSENEKLFF. In nucleotides, the CDR3 is TGCAGCGTTGACCCGGGTCCCAGCGAGAATGAAAAACTGTTTTTT.

This clonotype has at least ten counts. The chain couples TRBV7-2 to TRBJ2-3; D unclear. The CDR3 totals 14 residues. Germline V lookup: CDR1 SGHTA, CDR2 FQGNSA. Deletions cut 5 bases from V and 7 bases from J, with 16 bases between. CDR3 coding DNA: TGTGCCAGCAGCGTCCCGGGTGAACGTTATACGCAGTATTTT. It is translated as CASSVPGERYTQYF.

This clonotype has a handful of counts. The chain carries TRBV7-9 and TRBJ2-5; D might be TRBD2 (5 bases). This CDR3 has 13 residues. V was trimmed by 8 bases and J by 3 bases, leaving 13 bases between them. Germline CDR1 is SEHNR and CDR2 is FQNEAQ (reference sequence). In nucleotides, the CDR3 is TGTGCCAGCGGTACAGCGGATGAAGAGACCCAGTACTTC. Its translation is CASGTADEETQYF.

The table lists this clonotype with many counts. The gene calls are TRBV15 and TRBJ1-1; D unresolved. The ends were cut back, 7 bases at V and 1 base at J, with 13 bases in the middle. Germline V gene lookup returns CDR1 LNHNV and CDR2 YYDKDF (reference sequence). CDR3 size: 14 residues. Here the CDR3 DNA reads TGTGCCACCATGAAGTACGAGGGGAACACTGAAGCTTTCTTT. Amino acid sequence: CATMKYEGNTEAFF.

This chain uses TRBV7-3 with TRBJ2-2; D uncertain. CDR1 is SGHTA, CDR2 FQGTGA, per germline. V shed 5 bases and J shed 3 bases, with 7 bases lying between them. The CDR3 extends over 13 amino acids. As DNA, the CDR3 is TGTGCCAGCAGCACCCGGGACACCGGGGAGCTGTTTTTT. Translation: CASSTRDTGELFF.

This clonotype was observed at least ten times. The chain is built from TRBV5-1 and TRBJ2-1, with 9 bases identical to TRBD2. Germline values: CDR1 SGHRS, CDR2 YFSETQ. Germline trimming cut 0 bases from V and 8 bases from J; bases unmatched to any gene: 6. There are 15 residues in the CDR3. In nucleotides, the CDR3 is TGCGCCAGCAGCTTGGGCGGGAGGGCCGGCGATGAGCAGTTCTTC. Its protein product is CASSLGGRAGDEQFF.

This clonotype was seen many times. CDR3 coding DNA: TGTGCCAGCAGCCAGTTACAGGGGAACACTGAAGCTTTCTTT. Translating it yields CASSQLQGNTEAFF. The chain uses TRBV3-1 and TRBJ1-1, with D perhaps TRBD1 (6 bases). Trimming pared 3 bases from V and 1 base from J, leaving 9 bases between. The V gene's germline CDR1 is LGHDT and CDR2 YNNKEL (reference sequence). The CDR3 runs to 14 residues.

This clonotype came up many times. The rearrangement links TRBV10-3 to TRBJ2-1, with 8 nucleotides matching TRBD2. The CDR3 covers 17 residues. In germline, CDR1 is ENHRY, CDR2 SYGVKD. J gave up 4 bases and V 7 bases, and 15 bases lay outside the gene matches. The CDR3 DNA sequence: TGTGCCATCACCAGCGACCCCCGTAGCGGGAATTACAATGAGCAGTTCTTC. This translates into CAITSDPRSGNYNEQFF.

The chain joins TRBV2 to TRBJ2-7, with 9 bases lining up with TRBD1. This CDR3 contains 14 residues. With V trimmed by 7 bases and J by 5 bases, 9 bases remained unmatched. The germline gives CDR1 SNHLY, CDR2 FYNNEI. CDR3 DNA sequence: TGTGCCAGCACCCCCCCGGACAGGGGTAACGAGCAGTACTTC. Its translation: CASTPPDRGNEQYF.

This clonotype was detected only a few times. This rearrangement joins TRBV2 to TRBJ2-7, with D unclear. The germline V gene has CDR1 SNHLY and CDR2 FYNNEI. Trimming shortened V by 4 bases and J by 6 bases, and 13 bases separated the two germline ends. The CDR3 has 13 residues. The CDR3 nucleotides are TGTGCCAGCAGTGGAGTAGCTCCGGGCGAGCAGTACTTC. This sequence encodes CASSGVAPGEQYF.

CDR3 sequence reads: CASSEIGTLNSPLHF. DNA for the CDR3: TGTGCCAGCAGTGAAATAGGGACTTTAAATTCACCCCTCCACTTT. V gene TRBV6-1 combines with J gene TRBJ1-6, with D possibly matching TRBD1 (5 bases). This CDR3 spans 15 amino acids. V shed 2 bases and J shed 7 bases, with 12 bases lying between them. The germline V gene has CDR1 MNHNS and CDR2 SASEGT.

This clonotype has a handful of counts. The J gene is TRBJ2-3, the V gene TRBV14; TRBD2 aligns across 7 bases. The CDR3 has 13 residues. The trim removed 4 bases at V and 5 bases at J, leaving 3 bases unmatched. Germline V CDR1 and CDR2: SGHDN, FVKESK. The CDR3: CASSRSSGDTQYF. CDR3 sequence (DNA): TGTGCCAGCAGCCGGTCTAGCGGAGATACGCAGTATTTT.

This clonotype was found many times. This sequence joins TRBV7-8 and TRBJ1-4, with D possibly being TRBD1 (5 bases). Germline CDR1 reads SGHVS; CDR2 reads FQNEAQ. V was cut by 3 bases and J by 5 bases, with 19 bases left in between. The CDR3 loop spans 17 amino acids. The CDR3 DNA follows: TGTGCCAGCAGCTTCCTTCGTTCCGGGACGGGAAATGAAAAACTGTTTTTT. Translation gives CASSFLRSGTGNEKLFF.

This clonotype was counted between two and nine times. The chain employs TRBV4-1 and TRBJ2-3, with D possibly being TRBD2 (6 bases). V was pared by 3 bases and J by 2 bases, with 18 bases between. Germline V gene lookup returns CDR1 MGHRA and CDR2 YSYEKL. This CDR3 spans 17 amino acids. The CDR3: CASSQPTIAENTDTQYF. The CDR3 DNA is TGCGCCAGCAGCCAGCCAACCATAGCGGAGAACACAGATACGCAGTATTTT.

V and J are TRBV7-2 and TRBJ1-2; 7 bases fit TRBD1. Germline CDR1 SGHTA, CDR2 FQGNSA. The ends lost 8 bases at V and 4 bases at J; junction bases unmatched: 7. This CDR3 has 13 residues. The CDR3 DNA sequence: TGTGCCAGCGGCCCGGGACAGAGCTATGGCTACACCTTC. Its translation is CASGPGQSYGYTF. The full variable domain, in which reference TRBV7-2 and TRBJ1-2 provide the parts outside the CDR3, is GAGVSQSPSNKVTEKGKDVELRCDPISGHTALYWYRQSLGQGLEFLIYFQGNSAPDKSGLPSDRFSAERTGGSVSTLTIQRTQQEDSAVYLCASGPGQSYGYTFGSGTRLTVV.